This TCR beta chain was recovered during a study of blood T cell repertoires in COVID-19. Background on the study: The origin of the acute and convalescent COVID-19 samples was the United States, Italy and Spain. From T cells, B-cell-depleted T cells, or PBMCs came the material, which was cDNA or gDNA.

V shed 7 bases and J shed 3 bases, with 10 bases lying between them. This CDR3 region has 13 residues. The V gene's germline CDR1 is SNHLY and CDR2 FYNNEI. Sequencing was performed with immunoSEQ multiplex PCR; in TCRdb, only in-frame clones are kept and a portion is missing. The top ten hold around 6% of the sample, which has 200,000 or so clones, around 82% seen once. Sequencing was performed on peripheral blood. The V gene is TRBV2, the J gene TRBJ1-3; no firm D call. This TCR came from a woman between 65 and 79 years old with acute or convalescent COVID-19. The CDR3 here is CASTQARGNTIYF. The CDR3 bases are TGTGCCAGCACCCAGGCGCGTGGAAACACCATATATTTT.